This entry lists 6 T cell receptor beta chains sequenced from one sample in a study of T cell changes during pregnancy in multiple sclerosis. Sequenced by immunoSEQ multiplex PCR; TCRdb stores in-frame clones only, minus some. Here the sample spans some 74,000 clones, over 85% being singletons. Here the sequenced sample was peripheral blood, taken after pregnancy. Receptors were obtained from a female donor in good health, enrolled as a control in a pregnancy study.

The CDR3 is CASSLSLLLAGGFHYEQYF. The CDR3 DNA follows: TGTGCCAGCAGTTTATCCCTTCTCCTAGCGGGAGGATTCCACTACGAGCAGTACTTC. This chain links TRBV28 with TRBJ2-7, with 11 nucleotides matching TRBD2. Germline CDR1 MDHEN, CDR2 SYDVKM. V was clipped by 1 base and J by 3 bases; unmatched bases: 14. This CDR3 has 19 amino acids.

The chain links TRBV29-1 to TRBJ2-7, with D perhaps TRBD1 (5 bases). V lost 4 bases, J lost 7 bases, and 14 bases lay in between. Germline V gene data show CDR1 as SQVTM and CDR2 as ANQGSEA. This CDR3 has 12 amino acids. The DNA of the CDR3 is TGCAGCGTTGGTGGCAGGGCGCGAGAGCAGTACTTC. It translates to CSVGGRAREQYF.

The chain links TRBV20-1 to TRBJ1-4; no clear D gene. Germline V CDR1 and CDR2: DFQATT, SNEGSKA (reference sequence). The CDR3 sequence is 10 residues long. The V end lost 5 bases, the J end lost 5 bases, and 3 bases lay between the germline ends. The chain's CDR3 is CSAPNEKLFF. The DNA for the CDR3 is TGCAGTGCTCCGAATGAAAAACTGTTTTTT.

V usage is TRBV28 and J usage is TRBJ1-2; tentative D call: TRBD1 (5 bases). Germline-derived CDR1 and CDR2 are MDHEN and SYDVKM. This CDR3 contains 15 residues. V lost 1 base and J 2 bases, leaving 11 bases between the germline ends. CDR3 bases: TGTGCCAGCAGTTTATCCCAGGGTCTAAACTATGGCTACACCTTC. Protein sequence: CASSLSQGLNYGYTF.

The chain uses TRBV27 and TRBJ2-3; weak D call: TRBD2 (6 bases). With 3 bases removed from V and 5 bases from J, the gap between germline ends came to 18 bases. CDR3 length: 16 residues. Per the germline V gene, CDR1 is MNHEY and CDR2 is SMNVEV (reference sequence). This CDR3 is CASSFLSGAVGDTQYF. Here the CDR3 DNA reads TGTGCCAGCAGTTTCCTTTCGGGAGCCGTGGGAGATACGCAGTATTTT.

This chain uses TRBV14 with TRBJ2-7; perhaps TRBD1 as D (6 bases). The CDR3 runs to 15 residues. V gave up 8 bases and J gave up 0 bases, with 17 bases separating them. Germline V gene lookup returns CDR1 SGHDN and CDR2 FVKESK. CDR3 DNA sequence: TGTGCCAGCTCAGAGGGGGTAGCGAACTCCTACGAGCAGTACTTC. Its protein product is CASSEGVANSYEQYF.